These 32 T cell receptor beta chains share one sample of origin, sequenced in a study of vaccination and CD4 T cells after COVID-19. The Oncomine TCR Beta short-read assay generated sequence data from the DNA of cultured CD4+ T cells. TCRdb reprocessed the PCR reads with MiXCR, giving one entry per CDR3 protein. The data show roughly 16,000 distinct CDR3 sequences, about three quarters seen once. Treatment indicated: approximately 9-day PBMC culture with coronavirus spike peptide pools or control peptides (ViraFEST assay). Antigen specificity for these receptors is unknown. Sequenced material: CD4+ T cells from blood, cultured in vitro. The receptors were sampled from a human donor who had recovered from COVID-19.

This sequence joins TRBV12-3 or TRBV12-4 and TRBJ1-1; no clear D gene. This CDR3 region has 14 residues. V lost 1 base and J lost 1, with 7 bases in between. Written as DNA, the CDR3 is TGTGCCAGCAGTTTAGGAACGGGGAACACTGAAGCTTTCTTT. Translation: CASSLGTGNTEAFF.

DNA for the CDR3: TGTGCCACCAGCGGATTACAGGGGCTAAATGCCGGGGAGCTGTTTTTT. It translates to CATSGLQGLNAGELFF. The rearrangement joins TRBV15 to TRBJ2-2; TRBD1 aligns across 7 bases. Unmatched junction bases numbered 12, after V lost 5 bases and J lost 6 bases. Germline-derived CDR1 and CDR2 are LNHNV and YYDKDF (reference sequence). This CDR3 region has 16 residues.

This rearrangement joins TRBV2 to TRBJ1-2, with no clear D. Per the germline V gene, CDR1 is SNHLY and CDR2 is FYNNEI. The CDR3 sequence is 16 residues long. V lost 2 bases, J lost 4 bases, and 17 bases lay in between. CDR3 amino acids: CASSELGSRVSYGYTF. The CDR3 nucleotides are TGTGCCAGCAGTGAACTTGGTTCTAGGGTGAGCTATGGCTACACCTTC.

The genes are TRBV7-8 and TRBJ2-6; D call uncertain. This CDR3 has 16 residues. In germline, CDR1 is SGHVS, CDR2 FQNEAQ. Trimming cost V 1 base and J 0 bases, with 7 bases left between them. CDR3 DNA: TGTGCCAGCAGCTTAGTTCCAAACTCTGGGGCCAACGTCCTGACTTTC. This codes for CASSLVPNSGANVLTF.

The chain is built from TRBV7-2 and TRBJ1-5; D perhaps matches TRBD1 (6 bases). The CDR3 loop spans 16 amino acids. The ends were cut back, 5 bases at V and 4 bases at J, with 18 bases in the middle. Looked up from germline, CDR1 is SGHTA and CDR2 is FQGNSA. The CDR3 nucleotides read TGTGCCAGCAGCCCGAGGGGGGTACAGATGAATCAGCCCCAGCATTTT. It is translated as CASSPRGVQMNQPQHF.

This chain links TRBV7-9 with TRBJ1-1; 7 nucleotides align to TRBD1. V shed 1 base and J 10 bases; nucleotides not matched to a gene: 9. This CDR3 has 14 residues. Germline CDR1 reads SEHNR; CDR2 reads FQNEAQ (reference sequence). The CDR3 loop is CASSLGSGGAGAFF. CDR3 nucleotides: TGTGCCAGCAGCTTAGGATCAGGGGGGGCTGGAGCTTTCTTT.

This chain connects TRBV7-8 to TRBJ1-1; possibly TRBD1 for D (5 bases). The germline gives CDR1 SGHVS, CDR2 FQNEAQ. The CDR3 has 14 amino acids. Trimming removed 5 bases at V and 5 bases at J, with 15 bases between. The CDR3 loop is CASSPRDPSTEAFF. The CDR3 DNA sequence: TGTGCCAGCAGCCCTAGGGACCCTAGTACTGAAGCTTTCTTT.

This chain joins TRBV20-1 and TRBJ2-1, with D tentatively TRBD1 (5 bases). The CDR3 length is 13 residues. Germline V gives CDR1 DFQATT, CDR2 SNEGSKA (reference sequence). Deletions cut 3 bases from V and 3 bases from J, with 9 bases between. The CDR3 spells CSASGDSYNEQFF. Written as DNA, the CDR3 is TGCAGTGCTAGTGGCGACAGCTACAATGAGCAGTTCTTC.

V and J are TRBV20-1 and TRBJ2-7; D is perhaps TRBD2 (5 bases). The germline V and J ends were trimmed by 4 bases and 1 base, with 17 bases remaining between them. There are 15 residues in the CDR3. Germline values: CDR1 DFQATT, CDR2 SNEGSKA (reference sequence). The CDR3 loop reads CSAKSGRTQSYEQYF. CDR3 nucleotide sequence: TGCAGTGCTAAGAGCGGTAGGACCCAATCCTACGAGCAGTACTTC.

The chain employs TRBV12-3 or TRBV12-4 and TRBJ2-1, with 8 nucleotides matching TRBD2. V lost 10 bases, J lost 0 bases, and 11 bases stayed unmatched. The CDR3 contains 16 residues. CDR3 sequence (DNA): TGTGCCACCGAGCGAGCTAGCGGGCCCTCCTACAATGAGCAGTTCTTC. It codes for CATERASGPSYNEQFF.

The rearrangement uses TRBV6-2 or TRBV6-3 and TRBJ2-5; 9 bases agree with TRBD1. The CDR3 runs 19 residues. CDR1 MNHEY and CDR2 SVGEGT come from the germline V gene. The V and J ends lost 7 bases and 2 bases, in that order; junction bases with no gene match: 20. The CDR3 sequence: CASTTGGGSKARGQETQYF. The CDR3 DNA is TGTGCCAGCACCACAGGGGGCGGCTCTAAGGCGAGGGGACAAGAGACCCAGTACTTC.

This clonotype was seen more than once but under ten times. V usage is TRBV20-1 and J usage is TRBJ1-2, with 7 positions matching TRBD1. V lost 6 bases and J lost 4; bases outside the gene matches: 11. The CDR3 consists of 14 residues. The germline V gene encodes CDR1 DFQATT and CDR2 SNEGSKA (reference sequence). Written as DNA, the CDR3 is TGCAGTGCCAACAACAGGGGAAGGGGCTATGGCTACACCTTC. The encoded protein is CSANNRGRGYGYTF.

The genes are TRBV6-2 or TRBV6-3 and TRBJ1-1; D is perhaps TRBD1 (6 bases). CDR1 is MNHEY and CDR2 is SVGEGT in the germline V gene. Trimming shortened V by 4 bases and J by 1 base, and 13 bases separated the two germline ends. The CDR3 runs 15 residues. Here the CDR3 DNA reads TGTGCCAGCAGTTCTACAGGGAAAGGGAACACTGAAGCTTTCTTT. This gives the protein CASSSTGKGNTEAFF.

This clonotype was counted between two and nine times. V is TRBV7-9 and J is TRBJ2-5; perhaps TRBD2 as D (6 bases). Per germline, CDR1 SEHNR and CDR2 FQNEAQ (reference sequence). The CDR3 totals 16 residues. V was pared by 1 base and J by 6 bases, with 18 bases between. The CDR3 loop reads CASSLGGDVGFKTQYF. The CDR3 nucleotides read TGTGCCAGCAGCTTAGGCGGGGACGTCGGATTTAAGACCCAGTACTTC.

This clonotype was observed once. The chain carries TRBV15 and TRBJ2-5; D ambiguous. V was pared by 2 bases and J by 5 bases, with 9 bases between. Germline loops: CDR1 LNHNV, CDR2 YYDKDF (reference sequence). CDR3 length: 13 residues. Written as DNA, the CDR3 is TGTGCCACCAGCAGATCAACGGCGGAGACCCAGTACTTC. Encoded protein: CATSRSTAETQYF. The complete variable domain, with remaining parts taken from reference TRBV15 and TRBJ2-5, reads DAMVIQNPRYQVTQFGKPVTLSCSQTLNHNVMYWYQQKSSQAPKLLFHYYDKDFNNEADTPDNFQSRRPNTSFCFLDIRSPGLGDTAMYLCATSRSTAETQYFGPGTRLLVL.

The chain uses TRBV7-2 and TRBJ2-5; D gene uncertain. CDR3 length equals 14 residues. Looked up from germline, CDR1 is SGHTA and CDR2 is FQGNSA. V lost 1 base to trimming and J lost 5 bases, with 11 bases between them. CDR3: CASSLGAQGETQYF. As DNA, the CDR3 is TGTGCCAGCAGCTTAGGGGCCCAAGGGGAGACCCAGTACTTC.

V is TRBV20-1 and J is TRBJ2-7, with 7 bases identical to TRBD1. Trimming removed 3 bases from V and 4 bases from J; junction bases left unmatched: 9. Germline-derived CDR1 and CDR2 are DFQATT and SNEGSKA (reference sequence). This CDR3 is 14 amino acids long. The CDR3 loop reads CSARLTGKSYEQYF. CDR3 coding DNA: TGCAGTGCTAGGCTGACAGGGAAGTCGTACGAGCAGTACTTC.

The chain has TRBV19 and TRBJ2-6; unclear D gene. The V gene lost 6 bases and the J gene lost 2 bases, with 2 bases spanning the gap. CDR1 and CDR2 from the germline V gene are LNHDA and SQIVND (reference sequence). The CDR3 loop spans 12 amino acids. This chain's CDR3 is CASSTGANVLTF. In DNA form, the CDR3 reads TGTGCCAGTAGCACTGGGGCCAACGTCCTGACTTTC.

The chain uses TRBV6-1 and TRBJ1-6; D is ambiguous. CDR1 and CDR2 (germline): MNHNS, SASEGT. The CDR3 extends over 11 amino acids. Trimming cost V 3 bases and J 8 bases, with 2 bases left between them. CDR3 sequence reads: CASSDYSPLHF. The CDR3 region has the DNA TGTGCCAGCAGTGATTATTCACCCCTCCACTTT.

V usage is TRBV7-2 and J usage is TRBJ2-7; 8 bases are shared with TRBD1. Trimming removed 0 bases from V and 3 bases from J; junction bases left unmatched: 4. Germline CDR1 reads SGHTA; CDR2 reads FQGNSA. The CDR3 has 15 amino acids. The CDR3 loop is CASSLAVTGDYEQYF. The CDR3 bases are TGTGCCAGCAGCTTAGCGGTGACAGGGGACTACGAGCAGTACTTC.

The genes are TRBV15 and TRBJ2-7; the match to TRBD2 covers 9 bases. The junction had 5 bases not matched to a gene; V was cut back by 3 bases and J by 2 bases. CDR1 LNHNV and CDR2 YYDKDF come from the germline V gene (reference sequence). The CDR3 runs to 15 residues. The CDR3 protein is CATSRVLAGTYEQYF. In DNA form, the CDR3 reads TGTGCCACCAGCAGGGTACTAGCGGGTACCTACGAGCAGTACTTC.

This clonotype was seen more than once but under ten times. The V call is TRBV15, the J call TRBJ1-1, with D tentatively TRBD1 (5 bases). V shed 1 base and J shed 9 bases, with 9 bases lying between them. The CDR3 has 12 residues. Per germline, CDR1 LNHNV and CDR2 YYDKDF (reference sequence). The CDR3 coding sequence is TGTGCCACCAGCAGAGCCACAGGAAAAGCTTTCTTT. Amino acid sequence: CATSRATGKAFF.

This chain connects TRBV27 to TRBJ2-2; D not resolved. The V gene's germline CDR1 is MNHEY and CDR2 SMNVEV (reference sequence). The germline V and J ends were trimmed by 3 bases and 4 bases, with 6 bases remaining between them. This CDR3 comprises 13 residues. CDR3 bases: TGTGCCAGCAGTTTGGCTGGCACCGGGGAGCTGTTTTTT. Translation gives CASSLAGTGELFF.

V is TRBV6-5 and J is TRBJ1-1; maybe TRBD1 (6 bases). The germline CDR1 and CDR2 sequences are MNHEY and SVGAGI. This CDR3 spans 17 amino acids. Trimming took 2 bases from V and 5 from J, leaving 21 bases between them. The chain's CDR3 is CASSYPTFGGRGTEAFF. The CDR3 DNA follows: TGTGCCAGCAGTTACCCCACTTTTGGGGGGCGAGGGACTGAAGCTTTCTTT.

CDR3 nucleotide sequence: TGTGCCAGCACCTCCTGGGGGACAGGGGGTTCACCCCTCCACTTT. Amino acid sequence: CASTSWGTGGSPLHF. The chain couples TRBV27 to TRBJ1-6; 11 bases agree with TRBD1. Per germline, CDR1 MNHEY and CDR2 SMNVEV (reference sequence). CDR3 size: 15 residues. Losses at the gene ends were 7 bases for V and 9 bases for J; bases not matched to a gene: 8.

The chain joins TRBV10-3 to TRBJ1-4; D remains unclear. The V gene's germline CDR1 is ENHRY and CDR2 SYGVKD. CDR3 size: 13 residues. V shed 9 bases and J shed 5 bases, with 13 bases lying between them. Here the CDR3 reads CAIRTTENEKLFF. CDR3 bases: TGTGCCATTAGGACTACAGAAAATGAAAAACTGTTTTTT.

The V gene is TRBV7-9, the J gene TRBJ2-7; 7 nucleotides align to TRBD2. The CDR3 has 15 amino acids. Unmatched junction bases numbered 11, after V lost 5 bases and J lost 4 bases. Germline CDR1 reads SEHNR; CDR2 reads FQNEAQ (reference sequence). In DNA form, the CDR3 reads TGTGCCAGCAGCCCCGGGGATAGCGGGTTATACGAGCAGTACTTC. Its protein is CASSPGDSGLYEQYF.

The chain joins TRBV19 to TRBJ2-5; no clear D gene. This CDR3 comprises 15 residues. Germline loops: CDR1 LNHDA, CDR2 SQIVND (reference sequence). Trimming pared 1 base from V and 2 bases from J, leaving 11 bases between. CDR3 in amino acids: CASSIGHSAQETQYF. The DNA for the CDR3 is TGTGCCAGTAGTATAGGACATTCCGCTCAAGAGACCCAGTACTTC.

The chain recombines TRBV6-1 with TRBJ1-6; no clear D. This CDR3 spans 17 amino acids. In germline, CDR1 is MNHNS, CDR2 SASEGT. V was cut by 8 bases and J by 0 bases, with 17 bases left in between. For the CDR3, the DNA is TGTGCCAGCTACCTGTCCCCCGGGAGCTCCTATAATTCACCCCTCCACTTT. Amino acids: CASYLSPGSSYNSPLHF.

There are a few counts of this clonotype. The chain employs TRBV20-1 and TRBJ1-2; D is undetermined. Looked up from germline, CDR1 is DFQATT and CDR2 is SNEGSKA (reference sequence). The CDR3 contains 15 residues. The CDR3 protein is CIGPVVSEELYGYTF. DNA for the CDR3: TGCATTGGGCCTGTTGTGAGCGAGGAACTCTATGGCTACACCTTC.

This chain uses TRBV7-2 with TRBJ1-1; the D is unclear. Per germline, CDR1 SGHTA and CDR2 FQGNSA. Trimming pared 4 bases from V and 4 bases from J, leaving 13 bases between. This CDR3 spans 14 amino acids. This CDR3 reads CASSSSPLSTEAFF. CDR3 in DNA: TGTGCCAGCAGCTCGTCCCCACTAAGCACTGAAGCTTTCTTT.

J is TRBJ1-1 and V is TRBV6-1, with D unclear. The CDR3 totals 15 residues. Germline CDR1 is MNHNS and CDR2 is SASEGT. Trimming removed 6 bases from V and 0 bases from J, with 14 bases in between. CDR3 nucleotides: TGTGCCAGCAGCGGGTCGGGCCTAATGAACACTGAAGCTTTCTTT. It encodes CASSGSGLMNTEAFF.